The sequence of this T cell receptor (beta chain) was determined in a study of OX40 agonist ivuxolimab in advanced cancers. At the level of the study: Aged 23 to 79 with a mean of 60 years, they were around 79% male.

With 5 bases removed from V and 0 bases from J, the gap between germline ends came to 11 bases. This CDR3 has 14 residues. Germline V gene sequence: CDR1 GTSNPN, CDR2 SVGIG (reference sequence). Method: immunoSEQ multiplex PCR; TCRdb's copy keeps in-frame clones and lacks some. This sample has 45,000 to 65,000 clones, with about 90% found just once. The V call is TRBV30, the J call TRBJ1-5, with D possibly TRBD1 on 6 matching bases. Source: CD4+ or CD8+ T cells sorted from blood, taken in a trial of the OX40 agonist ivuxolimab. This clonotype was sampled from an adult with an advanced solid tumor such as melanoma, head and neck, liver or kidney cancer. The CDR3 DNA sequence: TGTGCCTGGTCCGGGACATATAGCAATCAGCCCCAGCATTTT. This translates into CAWSGTYSNQPQHF.